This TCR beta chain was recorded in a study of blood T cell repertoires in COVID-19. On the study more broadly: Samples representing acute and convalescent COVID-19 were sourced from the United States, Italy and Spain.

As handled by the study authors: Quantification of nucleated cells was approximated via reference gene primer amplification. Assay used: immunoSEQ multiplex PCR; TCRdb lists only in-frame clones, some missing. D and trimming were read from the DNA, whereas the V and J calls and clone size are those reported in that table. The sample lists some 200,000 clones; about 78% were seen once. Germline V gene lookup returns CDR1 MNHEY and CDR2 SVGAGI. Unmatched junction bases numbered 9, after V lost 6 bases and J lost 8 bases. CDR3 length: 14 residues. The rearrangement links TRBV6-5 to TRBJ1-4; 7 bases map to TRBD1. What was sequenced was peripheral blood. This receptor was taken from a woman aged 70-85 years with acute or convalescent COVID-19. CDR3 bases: TGTGCCAGCAGCGCAGACAGGGAAGACGAAAAACTGTTTTTT. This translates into CASSADREDEKLFF.